The sequence of this T cell receptor (beta chain) was determined in a study of blood T cell repertoires in COVID-19. Background on the study: From the United States, Italy and Spain came samples of acute and convalescent COVID-19.

Measured with immunoSEQ multiplex PCR; TCRdb has only the in-frame clones, and not every one. This table holds nearly 350,000 clones, 91% found once. Trimming cost V 8 bases and J 4 bases; bases outside gene matches: 7. The germline CDR1 and CDR2 sequences are MNHEY and SVGAGI. The CDR3 is made up of 14 amino acids. V is TRBV6-5 and J is TRBJ2-1; 8 bases are shared with TRBD2. This receptor was taken from a woman in her late teens or twenties who had recovered from COVID-19. The specimen was peripheral blood. The CDR3 sequence: CASVLAVRYNEQFF. The CDR3 nucleotides are TGTGCCAGCGTACTAGCGGTAAGGTACAATGAGCAGTTCTTC.